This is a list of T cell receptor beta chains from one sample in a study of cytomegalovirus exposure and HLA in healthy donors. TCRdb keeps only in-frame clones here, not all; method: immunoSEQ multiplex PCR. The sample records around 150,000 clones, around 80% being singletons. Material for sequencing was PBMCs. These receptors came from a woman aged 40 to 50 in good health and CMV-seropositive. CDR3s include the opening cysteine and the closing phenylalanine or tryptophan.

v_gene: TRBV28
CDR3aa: CASSPGSIYGYTF

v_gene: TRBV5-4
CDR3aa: CASSPSTGQGANVLTF

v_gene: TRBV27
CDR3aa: CASSGGAGRTTYEQYF

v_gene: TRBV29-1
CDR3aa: CSVDGLAGATDTQYF

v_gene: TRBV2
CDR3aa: CASSEALLAGDLDTQYF

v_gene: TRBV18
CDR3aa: CASSHNPQGYEQYF

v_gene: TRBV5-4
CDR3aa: CASSQNRGQGGELFF

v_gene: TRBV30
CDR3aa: CAWSPSEETQYF

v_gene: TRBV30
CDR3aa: CAWSVPVRNYYNEQFF

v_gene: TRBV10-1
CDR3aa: CASSEFGSIRTDTQYF

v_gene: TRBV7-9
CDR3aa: CSSSLPGGFFIEQYF

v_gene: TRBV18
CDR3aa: CASSLKQGNTEAFF

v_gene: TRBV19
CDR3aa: CASSIGGGSASAFF

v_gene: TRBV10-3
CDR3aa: CATIGELSSYEQYF

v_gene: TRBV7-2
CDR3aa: CASSLPTDGYTF

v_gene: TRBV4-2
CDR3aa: CASSQDLRGSSGGKETQYF

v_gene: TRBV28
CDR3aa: CASSLPVETQYF

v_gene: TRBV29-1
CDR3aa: CSVESQDGYTF

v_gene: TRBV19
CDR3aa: CASRQWLTGTIF

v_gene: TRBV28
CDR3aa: CASGPTGRYQPQHF

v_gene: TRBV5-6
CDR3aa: CASSFWGDSSYNEQFF

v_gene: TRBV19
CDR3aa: CASSISQGSSYNSPLHF

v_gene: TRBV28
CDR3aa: CASSLGTSGSYEQYF

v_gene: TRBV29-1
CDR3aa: CSVLRTDYQETQYF

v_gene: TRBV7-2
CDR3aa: CASSVDQGSGNTIYF

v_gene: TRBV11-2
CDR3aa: CASRKTGGNTIYF

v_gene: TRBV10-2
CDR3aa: CASLEVQLKATGELFF

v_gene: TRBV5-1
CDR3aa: CASSQWTENTDTQYF

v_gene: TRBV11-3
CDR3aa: CASSLDRARETQYF

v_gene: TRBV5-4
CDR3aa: CASSLEETGSTDTQYF

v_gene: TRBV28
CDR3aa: CASSLRRGNEQFF

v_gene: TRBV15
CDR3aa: CATSPRTSQGEQFF

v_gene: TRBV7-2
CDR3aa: CASSSRQGYSPLHF

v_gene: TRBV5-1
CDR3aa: CASSLRQGGGSPEQYF

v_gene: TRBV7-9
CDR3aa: CASSPRGSSYNEQFF

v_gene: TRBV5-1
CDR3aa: CASSLDGGRFYEQYF

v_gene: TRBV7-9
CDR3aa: CASRLLAGAGDEQFF

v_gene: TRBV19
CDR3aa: CASAPDRGPSYGYTF

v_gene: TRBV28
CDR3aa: CASSLTPRRGVTDTQYF

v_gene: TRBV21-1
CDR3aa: CASTTVTLLTNTGELFF

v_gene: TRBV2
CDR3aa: CASSEEGGSSYNEQFF

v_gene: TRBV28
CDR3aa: CASRSGSITGELFF

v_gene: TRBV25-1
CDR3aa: CASSEVRGYIQYF

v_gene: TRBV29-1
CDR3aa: CSVEVGGNQPQHF

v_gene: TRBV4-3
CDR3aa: CASSQDAGAGNTIYF

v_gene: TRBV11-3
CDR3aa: CASSSFRGDEQFF

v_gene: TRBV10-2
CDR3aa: CASGGGRPGQPQHF

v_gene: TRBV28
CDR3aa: CASSQAGLKNTEAFF

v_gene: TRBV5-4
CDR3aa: CASSFTRGRDKVRYSPLHF

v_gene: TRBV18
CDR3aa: CASSSGVVGYEQYF

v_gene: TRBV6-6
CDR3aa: CASSYGDYHEQYF